This T cell receptor beta chain was recovered during a study of cytomegalovirus exposure and HLA in healthy donors. Looking at the study overall: Most genotyped donors, 65% to 85% of 300 to 400, had Caucasian-associated genetic ancestry. Broader study findings: Specific recognition of CMV antigens was confirmed in vitro for three chains (all CMV-associated). Most TCR sequences were seen very rarely across donors, but some public TCRs occurred in many.

PCR involved 60 Vbeta and 13 Jbeta primers. Sequencing was performed with immunoSEQ multiplex PCR; in TCRdb, only in-frame clones are kept and a portion is missing. The profile shows about 59,000 clones, 83% of them singletons. This clone showed up just a few times. The antigen is not known. Germline CDR1 and CDR2: SGHRS and YFSETQ. The length of the CDR3 is 16 residues. The V and J ends lost 3 bases and 2 bases, in that order; junction bases with no gene match: 6. The clonotype originates from a human donor in good health. Input material: PBMCs. The chain combines TRBV5-1 with TRBJ2-7; TRBD2 aligns across 12 bases. CDR3 coding DNA: TGCGCCAGCAGCTGGACTAGCGGGGTCTCTACCTACGAGCAGTACTTC. The encoded protein is CASSWTSGVSTYEQYF.